This is a list of T cell receptor beta chains from one sample in a study of control samples from healthy donors and cancer patients. Sequencing used immunoSEQ multiplex PCR; TCRdb keeps in-frame clones, though not all of them. The sample has around 26,000 clones; 82% are singletons. The sequenced material came from PBMCs. The source of these receptors is a man aged 55 to 70 with colorectal cancer. CDR3s include the opening cysteine and the closing phenylalanine or tryptophan. D genes are given only for firm matches. Only some rows state a clone size, as once, few, many or a class for expanded clones.

v_gene: TRBV6-5; j_gene: TRBJ1-1; abundance: -; d_gene: -; CDR3nt: TGTGCCAGCAGCCCGCCTAGGGGCCTAGGCGCTGAAGCTTTCTTT; CDR3aa: CASSPPRGLGAEAFF
v_gene: TRBV5-3; j_gene: TRBJ1-1; abundance: -; d_gene: -; CDR3nt: TGTGCCAGAAGCTTGGTCGTGACCATGAACACTGAAGCTTTCTTT; CDR3aa: CARSLVVTMNTEAFF
v_gene: TRBV10-2; j_gene: TRBJ2-3; abundance: -; d_gene: TRBD2; CDR3nt: TGCGCCAGCATGGTAAGGGCGGGGGGGCCAGATACGCAGTATTTT; CDR3aa: CASMVRAGGPDTQYF
v_gene: TRBV6-5; j_gene: TRBJ2-7; abundance: -; d_gene: -; CDR3nt: TGTGCCAGCAGTTACTGGGGTGAAGGTTTGTCCTACGAGCAGTACTTC; CDR3aa: CASSYWGEGLSYEQYF
v_gene: TRBV11-3; j_gene: TRBJ2-3; abundance: -; d_gene: -; CDR3nt: TGTGCCAGCAGCGGATCAGATACGCAGTATTTT; CDR3aa: CASSGSDTQYF
v_gene: TRBV2; j_gene: TRBJ1-2; abundance: -; d_gene: TRBD1; CDR3nt: TGTGCCAGCAGTGTCGGACAGGGCCTCGGCTACACCTTC; CDR3aa: CASSVGQGLGYTF
v_gene: TRBV7-8; j_gene: TRBJ1-6; abundance: -; d_gene: TRBD1; CDR3nt: TGTGCCAGCAGCACCCGACAGGGAGGGTCTAATTCACCCCTCCACTTT; CDR3aa: CASSTRQGGSNSPLHF
v_gene: TRBV6-4; j_gene: TRBJ1-2; abundance: -; d_gene: TRBD1; CDR3nt: TGTGCCAGCAGTCTGGACAGGGAAAACCATGGCTACACCTTC; CDR3aa: CASSLDRENHGYTF
v_gene: TRBV10-3; j_gene: TRBJ1-5; abundance: -; d_gene: -; CDR3nt: TGTGCCATCAGTGACGGTTACAATCAGCCCCAGCATTTT; CDR3aa: CAISDGYNQPQHF
v_gene: TRBV6-5; j_gene: TRBJ1-4; abundance: -; d_gene: -; CDR3nt: TGTGCCAGCACCCTGCGACAGATGGGGGAAAAACTGTTTTTT; CDR3aa: CASTLRQMGEKLFF
v_gene: TRBV5-5; j_gene: TRBJ1-2; abundance: -; d_gene: TRBD1; CDR3nt: TGTGCCAGCAGCTTGACAGGGGATATCTATGGCTACACCTTC; CDR3aa: CASSLTGDIYGYTF
v_gene: TRBV5-1; j_gene: TRBJ2-3; abundance: -; d_gene: TRBD2; CDR3nt: TGCGCCAGCAGCAGGAACCTAGCGGGGGCATCGGGAGATACGCAGTATTTT; CDR3aa: CASSRNLAGASGDTQYF
v_gene: TRBV7-9; j_gene: TRBJ1-2; abundance: once; d_gene: -; CDR3nt: TGTGCCAGCAGCTTAGTTATACACTATGGCTACACCTTC; CDR3aa: CASSLVIHYGYTF
v_gene: TRBV18; j_gene: TRBJ1-2; abundance: few; d_gene: -; CDR3nt: TGTGCCAGCTCACCGCCCTCACAGCTGATCGGTGGCTACACCTTC; CDR3aa: CASSPPSQLIGGYTF
v_gene: TRBV18; j_gene: TRBJ1-4; abundance: -; d_gene: TRBD1; CDR3nt: TGTGCCAGTACCGGGACAGCAGATGAAAAACTGTTTTTT; CDR3aa: CASTGTADEKLFF
v_gene: TRBV11-3; j_gene: TRBJ1-1; abundance: -; d_gene: -; CDR3nt: TGTGCCAGCAGCCCAGGGCCCGGATCCGTAGTCACTGAAGCTTTCTTT; CDR3aa: CASSPGPGSVVTEAFF
v_gene: TRBV5-1; j_gene: TRBJ2-1; abundance: -; d_gene: -; CDR3nt: TGCGCCAGCAGCTTCCGTATGAGCTACAATGAGCAGTTCTTC; CDR3aa: CASSFRMSYNEQFF
v_gene: TRBV29-1; j_gene: TRBJ2-5; abundance: -; d_gene: -; CDR3nt: TGCAGCGTTGAGCCGGGGGAAGAGACCCAGTACTTC; CDR3aa: CSVEPGEETQYF
v_gene: TRBV10-2; j_gene: TRBJ1-1; abundance: -; d_gene: -; CDR3nt: TGCGCCAGCAGTGAGATCCAGGGACAAGCTTTCTTT; CDR3aa: CASSEIQGQAFF
v_gene: TRBV29-1; j_gene: TRBJ1-1; abundance: -; d_gene: -; CDR3nt: TGCAGCGCCCTACAGGGTTACACTGAAGCTTTCTTT; CDR3aa: CSALQGYTEAFF
v_gene: TRBV27; j_gene: TRBJ2-7; abundance: -; d_gene: -; CDR3nt: TGTGCCAGCAGTTTAAACAGGGTGGGAACCTACGAGCAGTACTTC; CDR3aa: CASSLNRVGTYEQYF
v_gene: TRBV2; j_gene: TRBJ1-5; abundance: -; d_gene: TRBD1; CDR3nt: TGTGCCAGCAGGGCGGGACAGTCAGCGGGGTATATTGTCAATCAGCCCCAGCATTTT; CDR3aa: CASRAGQSAGYIVNQPQHF
v_gene: TRBV6-5; j_gene: TRBJ1-1; abundance: -; d_gene: TRBD1; CDR3nt: TGTGCCAGCAGTTTCTCGGACAGGGATTGGGACACTGAAGCTTTCTTT; CDR3aa: CASSFSDRDWDTEAFF
v_gene: TRBV7-9; j_gene: TRBJ2-6; abundance: -; d_gene: -; CDR3nt: TGTGCCAGCGGGTCTGGGGCCAACGTCCTGACTTTC; CDR3aa: CASGSGANVLTF
v_gene: TRBV7-8; j_gene: TRBJ1-6; abundance: -; d_gene: -; CDR3nt: TGTGCCAGCAGCTTAGTGCAGGGTAAAGGGAATTCACCCCTCCACTTT; CDR3aa: CASSLVQGKGNSPLHF
v_gene: TRBV7-7; j_gene: TRBJ1-1; abundance: -; d_gene: -; CDR3nt: TGTGCCAGCAGCTCGGGACCTTCGGGTGAAGCTTTCTTT; CDR3aa: CASSSGPSGEAFF
v_gene: TRBV19; j_gene: TRBJ1-2; abundance: -; d_gene: TRBD1; CDR3nt: TGTGCCAGTAGTTGGGACAGGGCAAACGGTGGCTACACCTTC; CDR3aa: CASSWDRANGGYTF
v_gene: TRBV11-2; j_gene: TRBJ1-1; abundance: once; d_gene: -; CDR3nt: TGTGCCAGCACAGAGACGGTCACTTCCTGGAGGAACACTGAAGCTTTCTTT; CDR3aa: CASTETVTSWRNTEAFF
v_gene: TRBV18; j_gene: TRBJ2-3; abundance: -; d_gene: -; CDR3nt: TGTGCCAGCACAACCGTGGGCCGGGCGCGGGGTACGCAGTATTTT; CDR3aa: CASTTVGRARGTQYF
v_gene: TRBV3-1/TRBV3-2; j_gene: TRBJ2-7; abundance: -; d_gene: TRBD1; CDR3nt: TGTGCCAGCAGCCCGACAGGGGCCCTCGTCGGCGAGCAGTACTTC; CDR3aa: CASSPTGALVGEQYF
v_gene: TRBV5-6; j_gene: TRBJ2-7; abundance: few; d_gene: TRBD2; CDR3nt: TGTGCCAGCAGCTTTGGACTAGCGGGGTTCTACGAGCAGTACTTC; CDR3aa: CASSFGLAGFYEQYF
v_gene: TRBV11-3; j_gene: TRBJ1-5; abundance: once; d_gene: -; CDR3nt: TGTGCCAGCTGTTGCCTTTCCCCCCGGAGGGATAGCAATCAGCCCCAGCATTTT; CDR3aa: CASCCLSPRRDSNQPQHF
v_gene: TRBV6-6; j_gene: TRBJ2-3; abundance: -; d_gene: TRBD1; CDR3nt: TGTGCCAGCAGTTACTCAGATACAGGGGCAGATACGCAGTATTTT; CDR3aa: CASSYSDTGADTQYF
v_gene: TRBV5-1; j_gene: TRBJ2-3; abundance: -; d_gene: TRBD2; CDR3nt: TGCGCCAGCAGCTTAGTAGCGGGGGAGGGCACAGATACGCAGTATTTT; CDR3aa: CASSLVAGEGTDTQYF
v_gene: TRBV27; j_gene: TRBJ1-1; abundance: -; d_gene: -; CDR3nt: TGTGCCAGCCGTACTTGGGGGGGGCACACTGAAGCTTTCTTT; CDR3aa: CASRTWGGHTEAFF
v_gene: TRBV30; j_gene: TRBJ2-7; abundance: -; d_gene: -; CDR3nt: TGTGCCTGGAGTGTAGACTACTCCACCTACGAGCAGTACTTC; CDR3aa: CAWSVDYSTYEQYF